This TCR beta chain was captured in a study of cytomegalovirus exposure and HLA in healthy donors. The V end lost 4 bases, the J end lost 5 bases, and 12 bases lay between the germline ends. The CDR3 consists of 13 residues. Germline V gives CDR1 ENHRY, CDR2 SYGVKD. The PCR contained 60 Vbeta and 13 Jbeta primers. Sequenced by immunoSEQ multiplex PCR; TCRdb stores in-frame clones only, minus some. This sample's clone table lists about 190,000 clones. Sequencing used PBMCs. This clonotype originated in a man younger than 45 in good health and CMV-seronegative. The V gene is TRBV10-3, the J gene TRBJ2-7, with D possibly TRBD1 on 6 matching bases. The CDR3 region has the DNA TGTGCCATCAGTGTGGCAGGGGTCGACGAGCAGTACTTC. It is translated as CAISVAGVDEQYF.